Presented here are 5 T cell receptor beta chains from one specimen sequenced in a study of CD8 T cells in Susac syndrome. With random hexamers, reverse transcription was performed on about 0.45 to 1 ug of RNA. MiXCR, run by TCRdb on the immunoSEQ multiplex PCR reads, gives a single entry per CDR3 protein. The sample lists about 140,000 distinct CDR3 sequences, around 95% occurring once. Sequencing was performed on CD4+ T cells from PBMCs. The receptors come from a human donor with Susac syndrome.

The gene calls are TRBV12-3 or TRBV12-4 and TRBJ2-3; D might be TRBD1 (5 bases). The V end lost 1 base, the J end lost 6 bases, and 14 bases lay between the germline ends. This CDR3 is 15 amino acids long. The CDR3 region is CASSLEGARLDTQYF. The CDR3 DNA follows: TGTGCCAGCAGTTTAGAAGGGGCCCGTTTGGATACGCAGTATTTT.

The CDR3: CSGAGAGQGYTF. DNA for the CDR3: TGCAGCGGGGCCGGGGCAGGACAAGGCTACACCTTC. The gene calls are TRBV29-1 and TRBJ1-2; D is perhaps TRBD1 (5 bases). The CDR3 contains 12 residues. Germline V lookup: CDR1 SQVTM, CDR2 ANQGSEA. V was trimmed by 7 bases and J by 8 bases, leaving 17 bases between them.

This sequence joins TRBV24-1 and TRBJ2-1, with a possible D match to TRBD1 (6 bases). The CDR3 runs to 16 residues. V was shortened by 4 bases and J by 1 base, with 13 bases between the two germline ends. Germline CDR1 KGHDR, CDR2 SFDVKD. The CDR3 region is CATSDGRGTSYNEQFF. The DNA of the CDR3 is TGTGCCACCAGTGACGGTAGGGGGACGTCCTACAATGAGCAGTTCTTC.

CDR3 sequence (DNA): TGCAGTGCTAGAGATGGGACAGGGATAACCGGGGAGCTGTTTTTT. Protein product: CSARDGTGITGELFF. The rearrangement joins TRBV20-1 to TRBJ2-2; 9 bases align to TRBD1. Trimming removed 0 bases from V and 5 bases from J; junction bases left unmatched: 4. CDR1 and CDR2 (germline): DFQATT, SNEGSKA (reference sequence). The CDR3 has 15 amino acids.

The V and J genes are TRBV7-8 and TRBJ1-4; D not certain. The CDR3 extends over 14 amino acids. V was cut by 5 bases and J by 8 bases, with 15 bases left in between. Germline loops: CDR1 SGHVS, CDR2 FQNEAQ. The CDR3 loop is CASSPSGVGEKLFF. CDR3 bases: TGTGCCAGCAGCCCCTCCGGGGTGGGAGAAAAACTGTTTTTT.